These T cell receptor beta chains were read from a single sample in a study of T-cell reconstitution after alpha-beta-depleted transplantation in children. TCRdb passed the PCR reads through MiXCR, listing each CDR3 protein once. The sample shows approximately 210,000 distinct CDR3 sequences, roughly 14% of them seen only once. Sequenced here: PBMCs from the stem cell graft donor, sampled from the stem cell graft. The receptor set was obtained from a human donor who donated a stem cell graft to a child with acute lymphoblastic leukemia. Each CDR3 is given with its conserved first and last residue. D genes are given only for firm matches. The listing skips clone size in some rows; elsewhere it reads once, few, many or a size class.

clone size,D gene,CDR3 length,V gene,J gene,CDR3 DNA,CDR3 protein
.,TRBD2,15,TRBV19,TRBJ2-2,TGTGCCAGTACTAGCGGGAGGGCGGAGACCGGGGAGCTGTTTTTT,CASTSGRAETGELFF
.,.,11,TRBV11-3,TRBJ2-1,TGTGCCAGCAGCCCCGGCAACCGGCAGTTCTTC,CASSPGNRQFF
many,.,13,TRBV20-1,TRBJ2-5,TGCAGTGCTAACAACCAGGGGGGAGAGACCCAGTACTTC,CSANNQGGETQYF
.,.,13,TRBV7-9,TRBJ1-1,TGTGCCGGGGGAATGAGCGGTCGCACTGAAGCTTTCTTT,CAGGMSGRTEAFF
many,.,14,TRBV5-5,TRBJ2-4,TGTGCCAGCAGCCTCGGAGGGAGAGGCCACATTCAGTACTTC,CASSLGGRGHIQYF
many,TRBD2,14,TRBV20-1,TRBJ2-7,TGCAGTGCTAAGACTAGCGGGGGAACCTACGAGCAGTACTTC,CSAKTSGGTYEQYF
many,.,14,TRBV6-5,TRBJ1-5,TGTGCCAGCAGTTACAAAGGGGTCAATCAGCCCCAGCATTTT,CASSYKGVNQPQHF
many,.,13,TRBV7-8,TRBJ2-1,TGTGCCAGCAGCTTAGATATGGGTGGTGAGCAGTTCTTC,CASSLDMGGEQFF
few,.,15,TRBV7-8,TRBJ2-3,TGTGCCAGCAAACCATTAGGCCCCGGCACAGATACGCAGTATTTT,CASKPLGPGTDTQYF
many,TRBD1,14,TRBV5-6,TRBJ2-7,TGTGCCAGCAGGGACAGGACAGGAAACCACGAGCAGTACTTC,CASRDRTGNHEQYF
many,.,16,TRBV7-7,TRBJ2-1,TGTGCCAGCAGCCCTACAGGGCCGAGCTCCTACAATGAGCAGTTCTTC,CASSPTGPSSYNEQFF
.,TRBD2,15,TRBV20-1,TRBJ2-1,TGCAGCCCCCTAAGGGCTAGCGGGAATTTGGGTGAGCAGTTCTTC,CSPLRASGNLGEQFF
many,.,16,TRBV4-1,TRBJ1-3,TGCGCCAGCAGCCATGCCACGCAAGGATTGGGAAACACCATATATTTT,CASSHATQGLGNTIYF
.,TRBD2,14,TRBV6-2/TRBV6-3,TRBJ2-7,TGTGCCAGCAGTTACGCGACTAGCGGCTACGAGCAGTACTTC,CASSYATSGYEQYF
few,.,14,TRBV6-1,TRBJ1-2,TGTGCCAGCGACGGCGGGCCGCAGAACTATGGCTACACCTTC,CASDGGPQNYGYTF
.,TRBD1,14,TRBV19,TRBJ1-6,TGTGCCAGTAGGGCCGGGACAGGGGGGGGACCCCTCCACTTT,CASRAGTGGGPLHF
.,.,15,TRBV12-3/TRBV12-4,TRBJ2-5,TGTGCCAGCATCCTCAGCTGGGGGACTCCAGAGACCCAGTACTTC,CASILSWGTPETQYF
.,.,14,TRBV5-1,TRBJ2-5,TGCGCCAGCAGATTTGGACAGATACAAGAGACCCAGTACTTC,CASRFGQIQETQYF
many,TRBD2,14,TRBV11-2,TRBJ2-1,TGTGCCAGCAGTCCGGCTAGCGGATACAATGAGCAGTTCTTC,CASSPASGYNEQFF
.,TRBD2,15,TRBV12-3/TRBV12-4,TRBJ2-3,TGTGCCAGCAGGACTGCGGGAGAGGGCCTGGATACGCAGTATTTT,CASRTAGEGLDTQYF
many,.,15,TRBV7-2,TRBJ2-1,TGTGCCAGCAGCACGCGAAGGGGGTCCTACAATGAGCAGTTCTTC,CASSTRRGSYNEQFF
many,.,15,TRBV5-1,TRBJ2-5,TGCGCCAGCAGCTTGGGGACCCAGATCCAAGAGACCCAGTACTTC,CASSLGTQIQETQYF
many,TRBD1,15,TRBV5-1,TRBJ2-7,TGCGCCAGCAGCTTGCGGACAGGGGCCGATTACGAGCAGTACTTC,CASSLRTGADYEQYF
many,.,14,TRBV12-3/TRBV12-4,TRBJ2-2,TGTGCCAGCAGTTTCAAGGCTTCCATCGGGGAGCTGTTTTTT,CASSFKASIGELFF
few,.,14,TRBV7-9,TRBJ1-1,TGTGCCAGCATTTACGGGGGAAGCCGGACTGAAGCTTTCTTT,CASIYGGSRTEAFF
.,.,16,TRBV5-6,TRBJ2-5,TGTGCCAGCAGCCGGACGAAGTACAGGGTCCAAGAGACCCAGTACTTC,CASSRTKYRVQETQYF
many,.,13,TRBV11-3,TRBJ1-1,TGTGCCAGCAGCCCACACACGAACACTGAAGCTTTCTTT,CASSPHTNTEAFF
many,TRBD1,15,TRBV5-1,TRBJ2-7,TGCGCCAGCAGCTCTTTAGGACAGGGACACTCCGAGCAGTACTTC,CASSSLGQGHSEQYF